This T cell receptor (beta chain) was documented in a study of T cell repertoires in cytomegalovirus infection (dated by TCRdb to about 2019). Context from the whole study: Recently identified HLA-C-restricted CMV epitopes, whose presentation resists viral immunomodulation, were targeted by peptide stimulations together with well-studied HLA-B-restricted epitopes. Donor HLA type was relevant to the analysis, as public TCR beta signatures indicated carriage of CMV infection together with the matching HLA type.

In its sample, this clonotype was seen a few times. What antigen it recognizes has not been identified. Base quality data are lacking; no much larger clone is found one base away. The treatment or condition label of this sample denotes: in vitro stimulation with specific CMV peptide epitopes to enrich CMV-specific T cells. Sequencing was performed on an Illumina HiSeq 1500. TCRdb itself trimmed the public reads at Q25 with fastp, ran MiXCR and retained productive beta chains. Each CDR3 protein gets just one entry, which takes the most common genes and DNA from the rows behind it. The sample profile shows fewer than 900,000 distinct CDR3 sequences; 25% to 35% of them were found once. Around 13% of the sample is taken by the ten largest. The CDR3 measures 14 amino acids from cysteine to phenylalanine. Kept here is only the CDR3 DNA, which spans 42 bases and is read in frame from base 1. V loses 4 bases at its end and J loses 5 bases; junction bases beyond the gene matches: 1. CDR1 WSHSY and CDR2 SAAADI were looked up in the germline V gene.

The research as a whole found: The ex vivo response was dominated by HLA-C-restricted CMV-specific TCR beta clonotypes, and the single most frequent clonotype in two of eight donors was supplied by these HLA-C-restricted clonotypes. In both this cohort and an independent cohort of a few hundred donors, the cumulative frequency of public TCR beta family members distinguished carriers of CMV infection plus the relevant HLA type.

The source material was cultured CD8+ T cells from PBMCs, sampled from culture after CMV antigen stimulation. This receptor was obtained from a human donor in good health (CMV status not recorded). Some clones in this sample may be carry-over from other donors' samples. In this chain, TRBV10-2 is recombined with TRBJ2-2; 10 central nucleotides agree with TRBD2. DNA sequence: TGCGCCAGCAGTGGTAGCGGGGGGACCGGGGAGCTGTTTTTT. Its protein reads: CASSGSGGTGELFF.